The 4 T cell receptor beta chains in this list originate from one sample, sequenced in a study of T cell responses to AZD1222 COVID-19 vaccine. The table came from immunoSEQ multiplex PCR; TCRdb's copy has only in-frame clones and leaves some out. This table holds 75,000 to 90,000 clones, 80% to 90% found once. This sample comprised peripheral blood, obtained on day 0 of AZD1222 vaccination. These receptors came from an adult in good health.

This rearrangement joins TRBV28 to TRBJ1-1, with TRBD1 as a possible D gene (6 bases). Trimming removed 8 bases from V and 1 base from J, with 14 bases in between. CDR3 size: 14 residues. Per the germline V gene, CDR1 is MDHEN and CDR2 is SYDVKM. This CDR3 reads CASVSGTSNTEAFF. The DNA of the CDR3 is TGTGCCAGCGTCTCCGGGACATCGAACACTGAAGCTTTCTTT.

The chain recombines TRBV5-5 with TRBJ1-3, with TRBD1 matching over 10 bases. J gave up 2 bases and V 5 bases, and 10 bases lay outside the gene matches. This CDR3 contains 17 residues. Germline V gene lookup returns CDR1 SGHKS and CDR2 YYEKEE (reference sequence). CDR3: CASRTTGQGLTGNTIYF. The DNA for the CDR3 is TGTGCCAGCAGGACGACGGGACAGGGGTTGACTGGAAACACCATATATTTT.

This chain connects TRBV15 to TRBJ1-5; D not certain. Trimming stripped 3 bases from V and 0 bases from J, with 12 bases between. The CDR3 totals 16 residues. In germline, CDR1 is LNHNV, CDR2 YYDKDF (reference sequence). The CDR3 is CATSRIQMPSNQPQHF. The DNA of the CDR3 is TGTGCCACCAGCAGGATACAGATGCCTAGCAATCAGCCCCAGCATTTT.

The chain combines TRBV4-1 with TRBJ1-1; no clear D gene. V lost 0 bases to trimming and J lost 0 bases, with 14 bases between them. The CDR3 consists of 17 residues. The germline CDR1 and CDR2 sequences are MGHRA and YSYEKL. CDR3 amino acids: CASSQERAVTLNTEAFF. Written as DNA, the CDR3 is TGCGCCAGCAGCCAAGAGCGAGCAGTGACCTTGAACACTGAAGCTTTCTTT.